Listed below are T cell receptor beta chains from one sample, sequenced in a study of OX40 agonist ivuxolimab in advanced cancers. Produced via immunoSEQ multiplex PCR; TCRdb's table is partial and in-frame only. The sample shows fewer than 6,000 clones, 90% of them seen only once. The specimen was CD4+ or CD8+ T cells sorted from blood, collected in a trial of the OX40 agonist ivuxolimab. The receptors stem from an adult with an advanced solid tumor such as melanoma, head and neck, liver or kidney cancer. Each CDR3 is given without its conserved first and last residue. A row's size may be missing; if present it is once, few, many or a size class.

j_gene	abundance	v_gene	CDR3aa
TRBJ2-2	-	TRBV18	ASSPNTGELF
-	-	TRBV19	AGTVGQGLRPHSYEQY
TRBJ2-3	-	TRBV9	ASSVAGGSDTQY
TRBJ1-1	-	TRBV5-1	ASSLGGQINTEAF
TRBJ1-1	-	TRBV4-1	ASSQESGEDTEAF
TRBJ2-3	-	TRBV19	ASVYGRWQY
TRBJ1-2	-	TRBV6-1	ASSEGHSDVYGYT
TRBJ1-5	once	TRBV6-1	ASRFSEAPDQPQH
TRBJ2-5	-	TRBV10-3	AIKSHRGIEETQY
TRBJ2-1	-	TRBV27	ASVGASTEQF
TRBJ1-3	-	TRBV6-1	ASSDVGTGLNTIY
TRBJ2-5	-	TRBV10-2	ASSDSAGTETQY
TRBJ2-7	-	TRBV4-1	ASSQGQGGIYEQY
TRBJ2-1	-	TRBV21-1	ASSKALSSAGFRSSYNEQF
TRBJ2-7	-	TRBV5-1	ASSWEGSSYEQY
TRBJ2-2	-	TRBV7-9	ASSGNRSPGELF
TRBJ1-1	few	TRBV19	ASSSLPGLVTEAF
TRBJ1-1	-	TRBV11-2	ASSQEGQEAF
TRBJ1-4	-	TRBV5-6	ASSLEGGEKLF
TRBJ1-2	-	TRBV16	ASTGGRTYGYT
TRBJ2-5	-	TRBV9	ASSVGQMWETQY
TRBJ2-5	-	TRBV11-2	ASSLVLVETQY
TRBJ2-2	-	TRBV13	ASSWVGRQGDTGELF
TRBJ1-5	once	TRBV19	ASSIGGVSYQPQH
TRBJ1-1	-	TRBV6-6	ASWQGSTEAF
TRBJ2-2	-	TRBV7-9	ASSRPSLPDAAGELF
TRBJ1-2	-	TRBV2	ASSRFGRIAAKQYGYT
TRBJ2-7	-	TRBV10-1	ASSDPMTGANEQY
TRBJ1-3	once	TRBV9	ASSAGDSGNTIY
TRBJ2-1	-	TRBV2	ASSEGWLAGTYNEQF
TRBJ1-5	-	TRBV5-8	ASSLGPTGMSNQPQH
TRBJ2-7	-	TRBV5-1	ASSGGTSQFSEQY
TRBJ1-5	-	TRBV4-1	ASSRVGGEGQPQH
TRBJ2-7	-	TRBV4-1	ASSPRQGAGEQY
TRBJ2-6	-	TRBV19	ASSRLAEQISGANVLT
TRBJ1-4	-	TRBV27	ASSGGTAYEKLF
TRBJ2-1	-	TRBV9	ASSSRGGTYNEQF
TRBJ2-5	-	TRBV10-2	ASSEISGRAWETQY
TRBJ2-1	few	TRBV7-9	ASSLGYNEQF
TRBJ2-1	-	TRBV7-7	ASSLNSGRVGEQF